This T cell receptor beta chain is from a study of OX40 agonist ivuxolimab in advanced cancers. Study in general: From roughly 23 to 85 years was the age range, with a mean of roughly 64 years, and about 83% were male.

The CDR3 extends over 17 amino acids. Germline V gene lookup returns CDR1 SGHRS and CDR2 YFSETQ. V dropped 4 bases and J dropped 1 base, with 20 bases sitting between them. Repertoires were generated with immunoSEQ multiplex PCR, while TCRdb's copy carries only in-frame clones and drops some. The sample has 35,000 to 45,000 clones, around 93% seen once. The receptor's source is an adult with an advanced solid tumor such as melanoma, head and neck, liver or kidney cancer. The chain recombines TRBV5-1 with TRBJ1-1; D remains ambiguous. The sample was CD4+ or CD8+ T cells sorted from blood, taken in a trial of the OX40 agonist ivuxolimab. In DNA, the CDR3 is TGCGCCAGCAGCCCTGGACCGGGAGTTGCCCCGAACACTGAAGCTTTCTTT. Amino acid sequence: CASSPGPGVAPNTEAFF.